This T cell receptor (beta chain) was observed in a study of blood T cell repertoires in COVID-19 (dated by TCRdb to about 2020). Regarding the research as a whole: Collaborator samples came from the United States, Italy and Spain and covered acute and convalescent phases of COVID-19. The samples were drawn from two sources: the first 160 participants of the ongoing ImmuneRACE study, and 1,200 or so subjects contributed by 6 global collaborators. Sample metadata almost always included a de-identified subject ID, COVID-19 status, age in years and sex. Subjects who had been exposed to COVID-19, were actively infected with it, or had recovered from it provided the deeply sampled blood TCRbeta repertoires that made up the dataset. The repertoires were made available in a free public database intended to serve as a resource for research on the immune response to SARS-CoV-2. Where available, HLA class I and class II types were taken from metadata supplied by the sample provider and were not determined by assay-based typing. The material from the prospective study consisted of cDNA or gDNA derived from T cells, B-cell-depleted T cells, or PBMCs. Overall results and qualifications from the work: The amount of clinical and demographic metadata varied by source and participant and was provided uncurated.

Via the germline V gene, CDR1 is MDHEN and CDR2 SYDVKM. The CDR3 measures 15 amino acids from cysteine to phenylalanine. Just the 45-base CDR3 DNA is kept, in frame starting at base 1. Trimming takes 5 bases from V and 4 bases from J, and the germline ends sit 15 bases apart. Notes on this clone: Its antigen target is currently unknown. No base quality information exists; no much larger clone differs at one position.

Each collaborating institution followed its own protocols to collect whole blood in K2EDTA tubes. For TCRbeta analysis, collaborator samples were shipped as frozen whole blood, as isolated PBMCs, or as DNA extracted from either sample type. TCRbeta CDR3 regions were amplified from genomic DNA using the immunoSEQ Assay, a bias-controlled multiplex PCR. The paper's data handling went like this. Within the assay, amplification of reference gene primers was used to estimate how many nucleated cells each sample contained. Sequence reads were collapsed and filtered to measure the absolute abundance of every unique TCRbeta CDR3 rearrangement. For each sample, productive Simpson clonality was calculated as the square root of Simpson's diversity index across productive rearrangements. In TCRdb, the immuneACCESS table is reduced to in-frame sequences with V and J assigned. These tables do not hold every clone; where another copy was compared, an unresolved V gene accounts for under half, and the others remain unexplained. V and J calls plus clone size are reproduced from that table; the DNA served to infer D and trimming. The sample table records about 42,000 clones; about three quarters of these occur just once. The top ten hold roughly 28% of the sample.

This clonotype was sampled from a woman in her 70s with acute or convalescent COVID-19. Specimen: peripheral blood. Recombination connected TRBV28 to TRBJ1-3; the D gene remains uncertain. The nucleotide sequence is TGTGCCAGCAGTCCCGCCGGCGAGGAGGGAAACACCATATATTTT. It translates as CASSPAGEEGNTIYF. The CDR3, completed at both ends by the reference TRBV28 and TRBJ1-3 genes, gives the full variable domain DVKVTQSSRYLVKRTGEKVFLECVQDMDHENMFWYRQDPGLGLRLIYFSYDVKMKEKGDIPEGYSVSREKKERFSLILESASTNQTSMYLCASSPAGEEGNTIYFGEGSWLTVV.